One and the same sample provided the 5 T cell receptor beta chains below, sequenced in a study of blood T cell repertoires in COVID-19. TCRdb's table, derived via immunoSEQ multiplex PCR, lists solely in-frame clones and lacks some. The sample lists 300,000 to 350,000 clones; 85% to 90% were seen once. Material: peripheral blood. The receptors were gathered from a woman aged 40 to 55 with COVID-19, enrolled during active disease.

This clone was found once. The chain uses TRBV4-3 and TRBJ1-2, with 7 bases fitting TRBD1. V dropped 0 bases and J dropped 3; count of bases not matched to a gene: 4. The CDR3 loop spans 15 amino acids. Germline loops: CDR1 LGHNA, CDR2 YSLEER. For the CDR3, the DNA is TGCGCCAGCAGCCAAGAAGGCAGGGGGGACTATGGCTACACCTTC. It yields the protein CASSQEGRGDYGYTF.

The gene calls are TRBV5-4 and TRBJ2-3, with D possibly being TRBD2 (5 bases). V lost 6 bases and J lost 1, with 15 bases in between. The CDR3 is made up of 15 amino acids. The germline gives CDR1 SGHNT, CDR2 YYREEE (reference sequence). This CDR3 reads CASILPGVGTDTQYF. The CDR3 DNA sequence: TGTGCCAGCATCCTGCCCGGGGTGGGCACAGATACGCAGTATTTT.

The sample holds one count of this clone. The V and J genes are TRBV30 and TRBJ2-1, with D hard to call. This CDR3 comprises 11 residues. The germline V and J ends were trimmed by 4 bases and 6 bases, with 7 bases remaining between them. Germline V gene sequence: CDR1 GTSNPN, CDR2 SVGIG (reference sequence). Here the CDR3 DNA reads TGTGCCTGGAAAACCGGCAATGAGCAGTTCTTC. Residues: CAWKTGNEQFF.

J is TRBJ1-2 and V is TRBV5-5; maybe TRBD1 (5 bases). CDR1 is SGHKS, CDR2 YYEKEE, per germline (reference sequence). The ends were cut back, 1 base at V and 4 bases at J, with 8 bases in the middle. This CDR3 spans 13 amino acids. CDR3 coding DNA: TGTGCCAGCAGCTTGATCGGGGGCTATGGCTACACCTTC. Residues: CASSLIGGYGYTF.

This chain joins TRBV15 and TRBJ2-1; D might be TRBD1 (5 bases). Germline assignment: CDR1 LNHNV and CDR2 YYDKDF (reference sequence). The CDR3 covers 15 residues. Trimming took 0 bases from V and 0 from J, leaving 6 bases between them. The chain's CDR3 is CATSRDGASYNEQFF. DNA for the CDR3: TGTGCCACCAGCAGAGATGGGGCCTCCTACAATGAGCAGTTCTTC.